One and the same sample provided the 18 T cell receptor beta chains below, sequenced in a study of OX40 agonist ivuxolimab in advanced cancers. Libraries were prepared by immunoSEQ multiplex PCR; TCRdb keeps only in-frame clonotypes and omits some of them. The sample holds about 85,000 clones; around 85% are singletons and the top ten take about 2%. The sequencing here drew on CD4+ or CD8+ T cells sorted from blood, taken in a trial of the OX40 agonist ivuxolimab. The receptors were gathered from an adult with an advanced solid tumor such as melanoma, head and neck, liver or kidney cancer.

This clone has more than one count but fewer than ten. The J gene is TRBJ2-2, the V gene TRBV19; 9 nucleotides align to TRBD1. V lost 7 bases, J lost 3 bases, and 3 bases stayed unmatched. CDR1 is LNHDA and CDR2 is SQIVND in the germline V gene (reference sequence). The CDR3 has 14 residues. As DNA, the CDR3 is TGTGCCAGTAAGTGGACAGGGGACACCGGGGAGCTGTTTTTT. Its translation is CASKWTGDTGELFF.

This clone turned up a few times. Here the CDR3 reads CASRKEETQYF. In DNA form, the CDR3 reads TGTGCCAGCAGGAAGGAGGAGACCCAGTACTTC. The chain uses TRBV2 and TRBJ2-5; D remains unclear. V lost 6 bases and J 5 bases, leaving 7 bases between the germline ends. The CDR3 is 11 amino acids. Per germline, CDR1 SNHLY and CDR2 FYNNEI.

The genes are TRBV6-6 and TRBJ1-4; D remains ambiguous. Germline values: CDR1 MNHNY, CDR2 SVGAGI (reference sequence). This CDR3 is built from 15 residues. Trimming removed 2 bases at V and 0 bases at J, with 7 bases between. The CDR3 coding sequence is TGTGCCAGCAGTTACGGGCAGCCAACTAATGAAAAACTGTTTTTT. It translates to CASSYGQPTNEKLFF.

The CDR3 spells CSARTGGNTEAFF. In DNA form, the CDR3 reads TGCAGCGCTAGGACAGGGGGGAACACTGAAGCTTTCTTT. V gene TRBV29-1 combines with J gene TRBJ1-1, with TRBD1 matching over 10 bases. V lost 7 bases, J lost 1 base, and 3 bases stayed unmatched. The CDR3 contains 13 residues. CDR1 and CDR2 (germline): SQVTM, ANQGSEA.

The V call is TRBV15, the J call TRBJ1-1; D is unresolved. V was clipped by 0 bases and J by 0 bases, with 5 bases between them. The germline V gene has CDR1 LNHNV and CDR2 YYDKDF (reference sequence). There are 14 residues in the CDR3. This chain's CDR3 is CATSRDRLNTEAFF. In DNA, the CDR3 is TGTGCCACCAGCAGAGATCGCTTGAACACTGAAGCTTTCTTT.

The gene calls are TRBV5-1 and TRBJ1-1, with 10 bases that match TRBD1. The germline gives CDR1 SGHRS, CDR2 YFSETQ. Unmatched junction bases numbered 10, after V lost 4 bases and J lost 13 bases. This CDR3 comprises 13 residues. CDR3 residues: CASSPGGQGIVFF. The DNA for the CDR3 is TGCGCCAGCAGCCCCGGGGGACAGGGGATCGTTTTCTTT.

The chain couples TRBV5-4 to TRBJ1-5; TRBD1 matches at 8 bases. The CDR3 is 14 amino acids. Per the germline V gene, CDR1 is SGHNT and CDR2 is YYREEE (reference sequence). The V segment lost 4 bases and the J segment 5 bases; nucleotides outside the gene matches: 5. The CDR3 DNA reads TGTGCCAGCAGCCAGGGACAGGCGGATCAGCCCCAGCATTTT. This codes for CASSQGQADQPQHF.

Concerning this clone itself: At one end the junction does not follow the germline gene, possibly because of a read error. This chain uses TRBV5-6 with TRBJ1-1; 7 bases agree with TRBD1. The CDR3 runs 13 residues. The germline V gene encodes CDR1 SGHDT and CDR2 YYEEEE. The CDR3 DNA sequence: TGTGCCAGCAGATTGGACAGGCATACTGAAGCTTTCTTT. Translation: CASRLDRHTEAFF.

The rearrangement uses TRBV7-9 and TRBJ1-4; D may be TRBD1 (6 bases). CDR1 is SEHNR and CDR2 is FQNEAQ in the germline V gene (reference sequence). V was trimmed by 5 bases and J by 0 bases, leaving 13 bases between them. The CDR3 is 16 residues long. CDR3 coding DNA: TGTGCCAGCAGCCCAGGACAGCCAGCAACTAATGAAAAACTGTTTTTT. Its protein is CASSPGQPATNEKLFF.

The chain is built from TRBV7-9 and TRBJ2-1; TRBD2 agrees at 7 bases. CDR3 size: 14 residues. J gave up 12 bases and V 5 bases, and 13 bases lay outside the gene matches. Germline V gene data show CDR1 as SEHNR and CDR2 as FQNEAQ (reference sequence). CDR3 residues: CASSPRRTREVQFF. Here the CDR3 DNA reads TGTGCCAGCAGCCCACGGCGGACTAGAGAGGTGCAGTTCTTC.

This clone was counted once. The chain uses TRBV14 and TRBJ2-5; D is unresolved. This CDR3 has 15 amino acids. The V end lost 4 bases, the J end lost 3 bases, and 15 bases lay between the germline ends. Germline CDR1 is SGHDN and CDR2 is FVKESK. The CDR3 nucleotides read TGTGCCAGCAGCCCACTTACTCACTTGGAAGAGACCCAGTACTTC. Encoded protein: CASSPLTHLEETQYF.

The chain is built from TRBV4-2 and TRBJ1-3; D ambiguous. The ends were cut back, 1 base at V and 4 bases at J, with 14 bases in the middle. Per germline, CDR1 LGHNA and CDR2 YNFKEQ. This CDR3 spans 16 amino acids. CDR3 amino acids: CASSQAPRIGGNTIYF. The CDR3 nucleotides are TGTGCCAGCAGCCAAGCCCCACGCATTGGGGGAAACACCATATATTTT.

This chain uses TRBV5-1 with TRBJ2-5, with D hard to call. V lost 4 bases, J lost 3 bases, and 16 bases lay in between. There are 15 residues in the CDR3. In germline, CDR1 is SGHRS, CDR2 YFSETQ. The CDR3 DNA reads TGCGCCAGCAGCCCGGACGCGAGAAATGAAGAGACCCAGTACTTC. Translating it yields CASSPDARNEETQYF.

In this sample, this clone turned up once. This chain uses TRBV6-1 with TRBJ1-1, with D possibly matching TRBD1 (6 bases). This CDR3 comprises 14 residues. V was cut by 4 bases and J by 5 bases, with 14 bases left in between. Germline values: CDR1 MNHNS, CDR2 SASEGT. The CDR3 here is CASSVQGSGTEAFF. The CDR3 region has the DNA TGTGCCAGCAGTGTACAGGGTTCGGGAACTGAAGCTTTCTTT.

This clone was seen only a few times. The chain links TRBV11-2 to TRBJ1-2; the D gene is possibly TRBD1 (5 bases). The CDR3 is made up of 15 amino acids. V was shortened by 5 bases and J by 2 bases, with 15 bases between the two germline ends. Germline CDR1 reads SGHAT; CDR2 reads FQNNGV. The CDR3 coding sequence is TGTGCCAGCAGCGACCGGGGCAAATTCAACTATGGCTACACCTTC. Translating gives CASSDRGKFNYGYTF.

The rearrangement links TRBV30 to TRBJ1-1, with a possible D match to TRBD1 (6 bases). Trimming cost V 1 base and J 4 bases, with 19 bases left between them. This CDR3 contains 16 residues. CDR1 is GTSNPN, CDR2 SVGIG, per germline (reference sequence). CDR3 sequence reads: CAWSAPRQVSPTEAFF. In DNA, the CDR3 is TGTGCCTGGAGTGCGCCCCGACAGGTTTCACCCACTGAAGCTTTCTTT.

This chain connects TRBV5-1 to TRBJ2-7; 10 bases agree with TRBD1. The CDR3 has 15 residues. From germline, CDR1 is SGHRS and CDR2 YFSETQ. The junction had 3 bases not matched to a gene; V was cut back by 0 bases and J by 3 bases. CDR3 residues: CASSLGGTGDYEQYF. The CDR3 region has the DNA TGCGCCAGCAGCTTGGGAGGGACAGGGGACTACGAGCAGTACTTC.

This chain uses TRBV30 with TRBJ2-7; D remains unclear. V dropped 1 base and J dropped 7 bases, with 8 bases sitting between them. The germline CDR1 and CDR2 sequences are GTSNPN and SVGIG (reference sequence). This CDR3 spans 11 amino acids. This CDR3 is CAWSAYWEQYF. The CDR3 nucleotides are TGTGCCTGGAGTGCCTACTGGGAGCAGTACTTC.